The clone carrying this TCR beta chain was seen many times. Its target is not known. The data derive from a study of T cell repertoires in cytomegalovirus infection. Study-wide context: Evidence of both CMV infection and a matching HLA type came from public TCR beta signatures. Notes on the study in general: The ex vivo response showed dominance by HLA-C-restricted CMV-specific TCR beta clonotypes. The study identified carriers of CMV plus the relevant HLA from cumulative public TCR beta family frequency.

TCRdb recomputed calls from the reads with MiXCR, one row per CDR3 protein. The sample yields over 300,000 distinct CDR3 sequences, 15% to 20% seen once. This CDR3 is built from 15 residues. Trimming removed 0 bases from V and 1 base from J, with 9 bases in between. CDR1 is SGHTA and CDR2 is FQGNSA in the germline V gene. The TCR comes from a human donor in good health (CMV status not recorded). Some clones in this sample may be carry-over from other donors' samples. The source material was PBMCs. The V gene is TRBV7-2, the J gene TRBJ1-1; tentative D call: TRBD1 (5 bases). The CDR3 sequence is CASSLASGANTEAFF. DNA of the CDR3: TGTGCCAGCAGCTTAGCGAGTGGGGCGAACACTGAAGCTTTCTTT.